These T cell receptor beta chains were read from a single sample in a study of T-cell reconstitution after alpha-beta-depleted transplantation in children. TCRdb processed the PCR reads anew with MiXCR; each CDR3 protein has one entry. The sample lists about 290,000 distinct CDR3 sequences; about a tenth were seen once. The source was PBMCs, collected before TCRalphabeta/CD19-depleted stem cell transplant. The origin of the receptors is a boy younger than two with acute myeloid leukemia, due to receive a stem cell transplant. Each CDR3 is given with its conserved first and last residue. D genes are given only for firm matches. The listing skips clone size in some rows; elsewhere it reads once, few, many or a size class.

v_call	j_call	d_call	clone_size	cdr3_nt	cdr3_aa
TRBV7-9	TRBJ2-3	TRBD1	many	TGTGCCAGCAGCCCTCGGACAGGAGGCCCCACAGATACGCAGTATTTT	CASSPRTGGPTDTQYF
TRBV27	TRBJ1-1	-	many	TGTGCCAGCAACCTTAGAGGGGGGAACACTGAAGCTTTCTTT	CASNLRGGNTEAFF
TRBV5-1	TRBJ2-1	TRBD1	few	TGCGCCAGCAGCGTGACAGGGGGCCCCTACAATGAGCAGTTCTTC	CASSVTGGPYNEQFF
TRBV21-1	TRBJ2-5	-	-	TGTGCCAGCAATCGGACAGGGGAAGAGACCCAGTACTTC	CASNRTGEETQYF
TRBV5-1	TRBJ2-5	TRBD2	many	TGCGCCAGCAGCTTGGCCTATCGGGGGGGTCAAGAGACCCAGTACTTC	CASSLAYRGGQETQYF
TRBV12-3/TRBV12-4	TRBJ2-7	-	once	TGTGCCAGCAGTCCCCTACCAGGCGTCTGGTACGAGCAGTACTTC	CASSPLPGVWYEQYF
TRBV9	TRBJ2-2	-	few	TGTGCCAGCAGCGTAGATGAGACAGGGAACACCGGGGAGCTGTTTTTT	CASSVDETGNTGELFF
TRBV5-1	TRBJ2-7	TRBD1	many	TGCGCCAGCAGCTTAACCGGGACAGACGCCTACGAGCAGTACTTC	CASSLTGTDAYEQYF
TRBV20-1	TRBJ2-7	TRBD1	-	TGCAGTGCTAGAGGGACAGGCTACGAGCAGTACTTC	CSARGTGYEQYF
TRBV28	TRBJ2-2	TRBD1	many	TGTGCCAGCAGGACAGGGAGGAACACCGGGGAGCTGTTTTTT	CASRTGRNTGELFF
TRBV20-1	TRBJ2-3	TRBD2	-	TGCAGTGCTAGTAGCGGGGGGGCGGAAGATACGCAGTATTTT	CSASSGGAEDTQYF
TRBV2	TRBJ2-2	-	-	TGTGCCCGCTGTTTAGAGTCCTGGCGGGACAACCCACACACCGGGGAGCTGTTTTTT	CARCLESWRDNPHTGELFF
TRBV7-9	TRBJ1-6	TRBD1	many	TGTGCCAGCAGCTCGGGACAGGGAGGGAATTCACCCCTCCACTTT	CASSSGQGGNSPLHF
TRBV7-9	TRBJ2-3	TRBD2	-	TGTGCCAGCAGCTCCACCGGGACTAGCGGGATCACAGATACGCAGTATTTT	CASSSTGTSGITDTQYF
TRBV7-6	TRBJ2-7	TRBD2	once	TGTGCCAGCAGCTCCCCGGGACTACCCTACGAGCAGTACTTC	CASSSPGLPYEQYF
TRBV3-1	TRBJ2-2	-	-	TGTGCCAGCAGCCACATGGGGGGTCCGAACACCGGGGAGCTGTTTTTT	CASSHMGGPNTGELFF